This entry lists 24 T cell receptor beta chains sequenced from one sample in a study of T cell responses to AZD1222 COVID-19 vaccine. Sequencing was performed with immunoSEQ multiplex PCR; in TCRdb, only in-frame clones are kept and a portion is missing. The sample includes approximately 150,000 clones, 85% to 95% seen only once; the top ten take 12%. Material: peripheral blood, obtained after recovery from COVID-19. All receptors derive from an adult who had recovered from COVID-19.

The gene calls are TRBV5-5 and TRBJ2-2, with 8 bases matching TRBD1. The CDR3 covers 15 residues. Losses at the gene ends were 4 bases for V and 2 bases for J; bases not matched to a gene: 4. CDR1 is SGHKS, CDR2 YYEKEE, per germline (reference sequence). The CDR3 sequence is CASSPGQGNTGELFF. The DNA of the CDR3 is TGTGCCAGCAGCCCCGGACAGGGTAACACCGGGGAGCTGTTTTTT.

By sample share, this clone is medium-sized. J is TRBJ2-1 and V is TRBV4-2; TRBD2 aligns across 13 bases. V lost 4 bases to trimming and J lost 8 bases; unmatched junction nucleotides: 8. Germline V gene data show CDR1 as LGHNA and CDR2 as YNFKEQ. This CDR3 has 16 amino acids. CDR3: CASSPLLAGGPDEQFF. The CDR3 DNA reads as TGTGCCAGCAGCCCGCTACTAGCGGGAGGGCCCGATGAGCAGTTCTTC.

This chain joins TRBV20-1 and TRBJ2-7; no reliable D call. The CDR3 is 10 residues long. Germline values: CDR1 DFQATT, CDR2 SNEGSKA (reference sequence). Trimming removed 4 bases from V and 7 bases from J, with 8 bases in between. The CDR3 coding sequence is TGCAGTGCTACCGCGTCGGAGCAGTACTTC. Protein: CSATASEQYF.

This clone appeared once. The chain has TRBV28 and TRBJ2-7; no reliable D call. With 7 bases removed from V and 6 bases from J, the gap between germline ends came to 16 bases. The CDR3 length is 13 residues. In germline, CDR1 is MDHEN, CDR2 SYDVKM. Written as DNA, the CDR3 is TGTGCCAGCAAGGGCCTCCCAGGCCCCGAGCAGTACTTC. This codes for CASKGLPGPEQYF.

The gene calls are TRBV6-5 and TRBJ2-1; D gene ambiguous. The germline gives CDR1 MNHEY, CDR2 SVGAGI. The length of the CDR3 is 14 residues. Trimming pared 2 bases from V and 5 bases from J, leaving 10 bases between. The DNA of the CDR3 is TGTGCCAGCAGTTACGTGGACCAGCACAATGAGCAGTTCTTC. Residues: CASSYVDQHNEQFF.

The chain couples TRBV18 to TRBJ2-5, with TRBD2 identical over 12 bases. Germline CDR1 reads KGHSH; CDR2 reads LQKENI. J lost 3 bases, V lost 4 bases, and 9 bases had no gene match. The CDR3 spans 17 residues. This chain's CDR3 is CASSHLAGGPSEETQYF. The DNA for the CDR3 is TGTGCCAGCTCACACCTAGCGGGAGGGCCTTCGGAAGAGACCCAGTACTTC.

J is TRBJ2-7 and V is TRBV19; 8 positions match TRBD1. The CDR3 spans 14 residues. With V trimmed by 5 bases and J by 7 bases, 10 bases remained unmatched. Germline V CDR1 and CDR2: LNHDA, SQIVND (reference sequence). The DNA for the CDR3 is TGTGCCAGTAGTGCGCAGACAGGGGCAGGGGAGCAGTACTTC. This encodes CASSAQTGAGEQYF. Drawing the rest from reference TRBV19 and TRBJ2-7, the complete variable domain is DGGITQSPKYLFRKEGQNVTLSCEQNLNHDAMYWYRQDPGQGLRLIYYSQIVNDFQKGDIAEGYSVSREKKESFPLTVTSAQKNPTAFYLCASSAQTGAGEQYFGPGTRLTVT.

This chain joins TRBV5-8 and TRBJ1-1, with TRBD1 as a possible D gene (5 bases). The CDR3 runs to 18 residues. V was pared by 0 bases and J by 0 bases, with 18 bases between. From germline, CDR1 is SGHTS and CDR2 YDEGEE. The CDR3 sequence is CASSLAPQVEVMNTEAFF. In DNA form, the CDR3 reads TGTGCCAGCAGCTTGGCTCCACAGGTAGAAGTAATGAACACTGAAGCTTTCTTT.

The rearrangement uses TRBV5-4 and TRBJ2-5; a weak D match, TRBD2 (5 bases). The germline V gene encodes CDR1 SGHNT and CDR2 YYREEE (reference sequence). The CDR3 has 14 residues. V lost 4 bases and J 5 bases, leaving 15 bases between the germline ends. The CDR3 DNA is TGTGCCAGCAGCCGTCAACTAGGGTCTGAGACCCAGTACTTC. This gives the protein CASSRQLGSETQYF.

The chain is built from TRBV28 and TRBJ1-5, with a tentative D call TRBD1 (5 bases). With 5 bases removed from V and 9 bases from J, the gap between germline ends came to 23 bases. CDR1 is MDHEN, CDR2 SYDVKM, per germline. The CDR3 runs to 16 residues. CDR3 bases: TGTGCCAGCAGTCCCAGAACACGGGGCGTAAACGGGCCCCAGCATTTT. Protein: CASSPRTRGVNGPQHF.

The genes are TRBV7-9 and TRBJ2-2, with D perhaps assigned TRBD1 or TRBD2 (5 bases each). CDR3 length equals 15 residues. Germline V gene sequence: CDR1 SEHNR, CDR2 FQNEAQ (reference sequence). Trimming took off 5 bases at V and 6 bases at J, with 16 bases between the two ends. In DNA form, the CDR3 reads TGTGCCAGCAGCGCGCAGACTGGGGGAGCCGGGGAGCTGTTTTTT. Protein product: CASSAQTGGAGELFF.

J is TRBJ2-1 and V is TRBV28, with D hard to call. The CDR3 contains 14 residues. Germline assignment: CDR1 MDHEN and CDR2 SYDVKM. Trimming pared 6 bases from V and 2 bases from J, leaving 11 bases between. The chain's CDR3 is CASSTGTAYNEQFF. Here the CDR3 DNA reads TGTGCCAGCAGCACGGGTACTGCCTACAATGAGCAGTTCTTC.

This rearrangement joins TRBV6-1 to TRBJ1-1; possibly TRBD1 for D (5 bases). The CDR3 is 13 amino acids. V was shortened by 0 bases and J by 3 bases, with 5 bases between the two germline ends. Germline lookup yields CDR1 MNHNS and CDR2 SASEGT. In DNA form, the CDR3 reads TGTGCCAGCAGTGAAGCGGGGGACACTGAAGCTTTCTTT. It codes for CASSEAGDTEAFF.

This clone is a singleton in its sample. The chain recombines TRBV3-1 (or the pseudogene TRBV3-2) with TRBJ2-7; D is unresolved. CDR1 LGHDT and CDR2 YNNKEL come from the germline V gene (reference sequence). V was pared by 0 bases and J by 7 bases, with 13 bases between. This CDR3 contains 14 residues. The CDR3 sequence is CASSQEVAVGEQYF. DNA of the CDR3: TGTGCCAGCAGCCAAGAGGTGGCCGTCGGGGAGCAGTACTTC.

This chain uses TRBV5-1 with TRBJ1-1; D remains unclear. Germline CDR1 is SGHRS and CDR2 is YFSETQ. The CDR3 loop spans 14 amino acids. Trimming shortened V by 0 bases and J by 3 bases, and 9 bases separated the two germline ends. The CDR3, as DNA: TGCGCCAGCAGCTTGGGACGGAGTGACACTGAAGCTTTCTTT. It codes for CASSLGRSDTEAFF.

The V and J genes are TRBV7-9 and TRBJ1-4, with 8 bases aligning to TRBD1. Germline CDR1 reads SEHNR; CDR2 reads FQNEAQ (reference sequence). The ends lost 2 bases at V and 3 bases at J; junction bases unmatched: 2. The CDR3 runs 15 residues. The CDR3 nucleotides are TGTGCCAGCAGCTTATCGGGACAGGCTAATGAAAAACTGTTTTTT. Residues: CASSLSGQANEKLFF.

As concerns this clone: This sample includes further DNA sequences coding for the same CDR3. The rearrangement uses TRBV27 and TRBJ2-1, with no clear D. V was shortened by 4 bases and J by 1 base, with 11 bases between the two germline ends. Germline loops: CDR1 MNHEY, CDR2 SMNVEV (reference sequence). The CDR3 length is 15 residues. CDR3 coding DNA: TGTGCCAGCAGTTCCTTGGGCTCTTCCTACAATGAGCAGTTCTTC. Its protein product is CASSSLGSSYNEQFF.

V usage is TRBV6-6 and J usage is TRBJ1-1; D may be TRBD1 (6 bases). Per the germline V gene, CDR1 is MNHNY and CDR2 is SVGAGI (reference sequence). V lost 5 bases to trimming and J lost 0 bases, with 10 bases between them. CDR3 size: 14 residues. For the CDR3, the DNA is TGTGCCAGCAGTACCGGGACAATGAACACTGAAGCTTTCTTT. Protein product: CASSTGTMNTEAFF.

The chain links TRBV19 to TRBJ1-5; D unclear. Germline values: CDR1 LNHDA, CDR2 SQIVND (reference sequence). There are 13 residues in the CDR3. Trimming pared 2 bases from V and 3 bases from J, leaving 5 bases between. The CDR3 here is CASSITANQPQHF. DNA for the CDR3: TGTGCCAGTAGTATAACCGCCAATCAGCCCCAGCATTTT. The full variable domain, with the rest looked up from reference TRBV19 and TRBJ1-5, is DGGITQSPKYLFRKEGQNVTLSCEQNLNHDAMYWYRQDPGQGLRLIYYSQIVNDFQKGDIAEGYSVSREKKESFPLTVTSAQKNPTAFYLCASSITANQPQHFGDGTRLSIL.

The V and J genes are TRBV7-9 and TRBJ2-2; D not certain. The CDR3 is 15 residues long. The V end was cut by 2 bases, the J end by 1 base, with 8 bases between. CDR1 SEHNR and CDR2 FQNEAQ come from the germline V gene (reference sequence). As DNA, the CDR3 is TGTGCCAGCAGCTTAACCTCAGGGAACACCGGGGAGCTGTTTTTT. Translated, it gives CASSLTSGNTGELFF.

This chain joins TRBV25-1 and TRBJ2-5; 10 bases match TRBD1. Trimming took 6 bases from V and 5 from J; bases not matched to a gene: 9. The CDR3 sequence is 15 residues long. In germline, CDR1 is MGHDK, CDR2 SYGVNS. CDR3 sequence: CASSPTTGQGETQYF. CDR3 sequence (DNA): TGTGCCAGCAGCCCCACTACGGGACAGGGGGAGACCCAGTACTTC.

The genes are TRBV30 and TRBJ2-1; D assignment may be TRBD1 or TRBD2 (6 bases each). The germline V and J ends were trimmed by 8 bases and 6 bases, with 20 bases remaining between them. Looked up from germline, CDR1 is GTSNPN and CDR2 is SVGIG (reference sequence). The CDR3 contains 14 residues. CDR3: CAQEGGHRGNEQFF. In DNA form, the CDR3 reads TGTGCCCAGGAGGGGGGCCATAGGGGCAATGAGCAGTTCTTC.

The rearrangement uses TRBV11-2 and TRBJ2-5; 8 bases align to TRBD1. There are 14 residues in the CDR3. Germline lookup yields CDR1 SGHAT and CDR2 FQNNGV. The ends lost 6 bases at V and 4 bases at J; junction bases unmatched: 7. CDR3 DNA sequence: TGTGCCAGCAGGGGGACAGGATGGGGAGAGACCCAGTACTTC. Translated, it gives CASRGTGWGETQYF.

CDR3 region: CAISWDRGNSPLHF. The CDR3 DNA follows: TGTGCCATCAGCTGGGACAGGGGGAATTCACCCCTCCACTTT. The chain joins TRBV10-3 to TRBJ1-6, with TRBD1 matching over 11 bases. CDR3 size: 14 residues. The V segment lost 6 bases and the J segment 7 bases; nucleotides outside the gene matches: 2. Germline values: CDR1 ENHRY, CDR2 SYGVKD.